This T cell receptor (beta chain) was profiled in a study of T-cell memory formation after mild COVID-19. In its sample, this clonotype was seen a few times. V shed 5 bases and J shed 6 bases, with 19 bases lying between them. The CDR3 covers 14 residues. Germline V gene lookup returns CDR1 DFQATT and CDR2 SNEGSKA (reference sequence). TCRdb analysed the 5' RACE reads with MiXCR anew, one entry per CDR3 protein. The repertoire holds about 200,000 distinct CDR3 sequences, with approximately 20% as singletons. The source material was PBMCs or a T cell subset sorted from them (not recorded which). The sequence derives from an adult woman who had mild COVID-19 (a few samples of this study predate the infection). Cell type and time point are not known. The V and J genes are TRBV20-1 and TRBJ1-1; tentatively, D is TRBD1 (6 bases). This chain's CDR3 is CSARPGGLVAEAFF. For the CDR3, the DNA is TGCAGTGCTCGACCCGGGGGGCTGGTCGCTGAAGCTTTCTTT.